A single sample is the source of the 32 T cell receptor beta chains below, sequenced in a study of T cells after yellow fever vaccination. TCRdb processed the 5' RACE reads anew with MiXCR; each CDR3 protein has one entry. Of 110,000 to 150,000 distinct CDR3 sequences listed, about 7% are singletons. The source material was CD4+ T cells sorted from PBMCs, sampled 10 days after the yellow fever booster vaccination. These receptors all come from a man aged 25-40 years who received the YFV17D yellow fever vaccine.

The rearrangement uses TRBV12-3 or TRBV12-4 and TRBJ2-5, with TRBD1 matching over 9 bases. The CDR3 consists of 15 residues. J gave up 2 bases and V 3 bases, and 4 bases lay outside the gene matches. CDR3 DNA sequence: TGTGCCAGCAGTTTGCGACAGGGGGGGCAAGAGACCCAGTACTTC. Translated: CASSLRQGGQETQYF.

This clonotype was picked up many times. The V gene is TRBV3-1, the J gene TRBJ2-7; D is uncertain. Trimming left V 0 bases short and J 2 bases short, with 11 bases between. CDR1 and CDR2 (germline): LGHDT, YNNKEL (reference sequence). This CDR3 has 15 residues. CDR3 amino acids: CASSQDVGFTYEQYF. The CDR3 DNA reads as TGTGCCAGCAGCCAAGACGTCGGATTTACCTACGAGCAGTACTTC.

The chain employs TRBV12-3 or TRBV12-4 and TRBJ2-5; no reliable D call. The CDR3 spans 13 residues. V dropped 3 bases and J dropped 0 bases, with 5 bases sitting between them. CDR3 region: CASSFTDQETQYF. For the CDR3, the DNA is TGTGCCAGCAGTTTTACGGACCAAGAGACCCAGTACTTC.

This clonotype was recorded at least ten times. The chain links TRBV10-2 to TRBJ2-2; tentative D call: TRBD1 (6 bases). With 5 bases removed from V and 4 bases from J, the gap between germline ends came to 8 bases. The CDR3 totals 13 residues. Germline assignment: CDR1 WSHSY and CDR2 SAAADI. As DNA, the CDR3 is TGCGCCAGCAGTTACAGGGCCACCGGGGAGCTGTTTTTT. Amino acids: CASSYRATGELFF.

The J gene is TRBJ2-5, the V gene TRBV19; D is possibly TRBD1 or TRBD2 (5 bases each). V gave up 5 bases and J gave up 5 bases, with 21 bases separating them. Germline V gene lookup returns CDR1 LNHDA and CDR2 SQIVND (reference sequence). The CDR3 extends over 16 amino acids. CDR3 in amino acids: CASSPTPGTSTETQYF. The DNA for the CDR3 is TGTGCCAGTAGTCCAACCCCCGGGACCTCGACTGAGACCCAGTACTTC.

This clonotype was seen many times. CDR3 sequence (DNA): TGTGCCAGCAGCGTAGACCTAGCGGGAGGCCCTAAAGAGACCCAGTACTTC. Its translation: CASSVDLAGGPKETQYF. V and J are TRBV9 and TRBJ2-5; the match to TRBD2 covers 11 bases. The germline V gene encodes CDR1 SGDLS and CDR2 YYNGEE. The CDR3 extends over 17 amino acids. V trimming: 0 bases; J trimming: 3 bases; junction bases outside the gene matches: 7.

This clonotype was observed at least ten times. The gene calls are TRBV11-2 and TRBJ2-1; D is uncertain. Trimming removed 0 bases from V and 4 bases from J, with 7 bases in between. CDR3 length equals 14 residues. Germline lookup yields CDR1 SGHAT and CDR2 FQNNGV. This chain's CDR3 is CASSLDLGYNEQFF. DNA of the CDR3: TGTGCCAGCAGCTTAGACTTGGGATACAATGAGCAGTTCTTC. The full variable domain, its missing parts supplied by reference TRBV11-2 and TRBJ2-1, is EAGVAQSPRYKIIEKRQSVAFWCNPISGHATLYWYQQILGQGPKLLIQFQNNGVVDDSQLPKDRFSAERLKGVDSTLKIQPAKLEDSAVYLCASSLDLGYNEQFFGPGTRLTVL.

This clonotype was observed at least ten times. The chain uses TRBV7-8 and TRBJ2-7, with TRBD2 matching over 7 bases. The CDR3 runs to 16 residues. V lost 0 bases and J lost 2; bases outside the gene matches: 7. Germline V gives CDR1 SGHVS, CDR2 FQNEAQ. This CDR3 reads CASSLAQPGLAYEQYF. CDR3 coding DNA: TGTGCCAGCAGCTTAGCCCAGCCCGGACTAGCCTACGAGCAGTACTTC.

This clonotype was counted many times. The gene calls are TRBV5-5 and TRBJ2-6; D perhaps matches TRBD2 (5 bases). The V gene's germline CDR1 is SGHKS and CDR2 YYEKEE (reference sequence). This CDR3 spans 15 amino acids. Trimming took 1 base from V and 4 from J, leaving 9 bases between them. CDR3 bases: TGTGCCAGCAGCTTGTTCGGGGAAGGGGCCAACGTCCTGACTTTC. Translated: CASSLFGEGANVLTF.

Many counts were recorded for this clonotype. CDR3 residues: CASTPTSNGRGFF. The DNA of the CDR3 is TGTGCCAGCACCCCGACTAGTAATGGGCGCGGGTTCTTC. V is TRBV11-2 and J is TRBJ2-1; D possibly corresponds to TRBD2 (6 bases). The CDR3 is made up of 13 amino acids. Between the trimmed V and J ends, which lost 7 bases and 15 bases, there was a span of 22 bases. Germline V gene sequence: CDR1 SGHAT, CDR2 FQNNGV.

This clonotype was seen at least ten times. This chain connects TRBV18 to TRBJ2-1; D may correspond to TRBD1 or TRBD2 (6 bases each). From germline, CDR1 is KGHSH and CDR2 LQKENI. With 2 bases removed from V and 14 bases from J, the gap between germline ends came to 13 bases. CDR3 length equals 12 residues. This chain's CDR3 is CASSPVGGSKFF. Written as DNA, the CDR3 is TGTGCCAGCTCACCAGTCGGGGGCAGTAAGTTCTTC.

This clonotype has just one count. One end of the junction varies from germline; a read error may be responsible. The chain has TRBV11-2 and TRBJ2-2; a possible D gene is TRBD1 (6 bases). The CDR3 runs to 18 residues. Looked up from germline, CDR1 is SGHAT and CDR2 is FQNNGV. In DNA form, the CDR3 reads TGTGCCAGCAGCTTAGGCCCACGACCTACAGGGAACCCCGGGGAGCTGTTTTTT. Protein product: CASSLGPRPTGNPGELFF.

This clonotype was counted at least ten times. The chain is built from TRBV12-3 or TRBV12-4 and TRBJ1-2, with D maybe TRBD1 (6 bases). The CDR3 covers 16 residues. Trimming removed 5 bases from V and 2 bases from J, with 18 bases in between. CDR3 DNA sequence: TGTGCCAGCAGTCCCCCGGGGGGGCTACAAAACTATGGCTACACCTTC. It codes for CASSPPGGLQNYGYTF.

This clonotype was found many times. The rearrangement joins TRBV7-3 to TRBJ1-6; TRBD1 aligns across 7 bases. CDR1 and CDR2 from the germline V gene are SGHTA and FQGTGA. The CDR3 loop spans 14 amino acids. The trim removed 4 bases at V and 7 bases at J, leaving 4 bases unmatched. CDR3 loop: CASSSGTENSPLHF. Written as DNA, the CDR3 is TGTGCCAGCAGCTCCGGGACAGAGAATTCACCCCTCCACTTT. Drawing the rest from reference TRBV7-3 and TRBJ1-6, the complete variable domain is GAGVSQTPSNKVTEKGKYVELRCDPISGHTALYWYRQSLGQGPEFLIYFQGTGAADDSGLPNDRFFAVRPEGSVSTLKIQRTERGDSAVYLCASSSGTENSPLHFGNGTRLTVT.

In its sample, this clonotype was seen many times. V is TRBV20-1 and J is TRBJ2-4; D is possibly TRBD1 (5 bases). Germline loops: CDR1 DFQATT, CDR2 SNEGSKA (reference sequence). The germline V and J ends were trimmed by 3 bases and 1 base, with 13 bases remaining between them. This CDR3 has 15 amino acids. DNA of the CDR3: TGCAGTGCTAGTAGCAGGGAATGGGCCAAAAACATTCAGTACTTC. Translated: CSASSREWAKNIQYF.

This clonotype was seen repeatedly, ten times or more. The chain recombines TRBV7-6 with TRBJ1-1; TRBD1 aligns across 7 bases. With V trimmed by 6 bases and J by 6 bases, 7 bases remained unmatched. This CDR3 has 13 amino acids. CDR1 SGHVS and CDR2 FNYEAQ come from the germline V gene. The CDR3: CASRLSGGAEAFF. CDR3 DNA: TGTGCCAGCAGACTCTCAGGGGGAGCTGAAGCTTTCTTT.

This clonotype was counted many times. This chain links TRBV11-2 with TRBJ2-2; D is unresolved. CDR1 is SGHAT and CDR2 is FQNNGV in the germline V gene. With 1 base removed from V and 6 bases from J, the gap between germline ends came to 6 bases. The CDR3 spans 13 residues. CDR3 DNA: TGTGCCAGCAGCTTAGGAGTCGCCGGGGAGCTGTTTTTT. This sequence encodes CASSLGVAGELFF.

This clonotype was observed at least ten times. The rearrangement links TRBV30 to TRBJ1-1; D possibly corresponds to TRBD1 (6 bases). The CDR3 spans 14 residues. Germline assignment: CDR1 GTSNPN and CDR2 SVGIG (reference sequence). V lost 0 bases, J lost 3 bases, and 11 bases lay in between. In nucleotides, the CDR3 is TGTGCCTGGAGTGTATCCCAGGGGTACACTGAAGCTTTCTTT. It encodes CAWSVSQGYTEAFF.

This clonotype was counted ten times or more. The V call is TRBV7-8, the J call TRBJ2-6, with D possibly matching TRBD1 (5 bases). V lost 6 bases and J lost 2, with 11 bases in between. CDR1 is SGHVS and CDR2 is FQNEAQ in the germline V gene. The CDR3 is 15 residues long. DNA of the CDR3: TGTGCCAGCAGTTCCAGGGTACCTGGGGCCAACGTCCTGACTTTC. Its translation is CASSSRVPGANVLTF.

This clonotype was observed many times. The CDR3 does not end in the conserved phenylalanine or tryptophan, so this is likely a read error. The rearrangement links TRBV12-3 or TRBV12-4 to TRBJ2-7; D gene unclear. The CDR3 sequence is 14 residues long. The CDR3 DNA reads TGTGCCAGCAGTTTACAACTTGTGGAATACGGGCAGTACTTA. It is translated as CASSLQLVEYGQYL.

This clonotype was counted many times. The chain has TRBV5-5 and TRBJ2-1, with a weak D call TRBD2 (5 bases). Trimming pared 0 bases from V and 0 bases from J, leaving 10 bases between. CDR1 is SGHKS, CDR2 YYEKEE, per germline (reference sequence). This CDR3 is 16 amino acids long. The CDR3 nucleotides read TGTGCCAGCAGCTTGGAGGGCGAGGGCTCCTACAATGAGCAGTTCTTC. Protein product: CASSLEGEGSYNEQFF. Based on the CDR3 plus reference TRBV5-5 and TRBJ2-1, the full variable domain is DAGVTQSPTHLIKTRGQQVTLRCSPISGHKSVSWYQQVLGQGPQFIFQYYEKEERGRGNFPDRFSARQFPNYSSELNVNALLLGDSALYLCASSLEGEGSYNEQFFGPGTRLTVL.

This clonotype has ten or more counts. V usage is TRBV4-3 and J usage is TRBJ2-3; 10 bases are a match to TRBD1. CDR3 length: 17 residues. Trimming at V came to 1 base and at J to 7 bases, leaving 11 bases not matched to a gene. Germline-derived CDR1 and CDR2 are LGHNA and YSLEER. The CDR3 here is CASSQGSGTGATYTQYF. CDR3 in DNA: TGCGCCAGCAGCCAAGGCTCCGGGACAGGGGCCACTTATACGCAGTATTTT.

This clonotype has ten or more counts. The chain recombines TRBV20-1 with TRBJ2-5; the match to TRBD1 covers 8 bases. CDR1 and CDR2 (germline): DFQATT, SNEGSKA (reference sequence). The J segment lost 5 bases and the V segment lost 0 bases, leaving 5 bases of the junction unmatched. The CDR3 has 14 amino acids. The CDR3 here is CSARDGQGWETQYF. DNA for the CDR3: TGCAGTGCTAGAGATGGACAGGGCTGGGAGACCCAGTACTTC.

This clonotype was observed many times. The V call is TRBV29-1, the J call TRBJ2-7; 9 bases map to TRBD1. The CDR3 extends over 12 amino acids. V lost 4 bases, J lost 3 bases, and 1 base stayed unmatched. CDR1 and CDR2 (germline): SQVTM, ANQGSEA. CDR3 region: CSVGDRVYEQYF. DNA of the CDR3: TGCAGCGTTGGGGACAGGGTCTACGAGCAGTACTTC.

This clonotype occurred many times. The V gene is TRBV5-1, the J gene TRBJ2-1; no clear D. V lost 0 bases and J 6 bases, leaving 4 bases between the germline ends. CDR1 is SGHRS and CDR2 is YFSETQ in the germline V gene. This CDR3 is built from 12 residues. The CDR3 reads CASSLGGNEQFF. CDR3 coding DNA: TGCGCCAGCAGCTTGGGGGGCAATGAGCAGTTCTTC.

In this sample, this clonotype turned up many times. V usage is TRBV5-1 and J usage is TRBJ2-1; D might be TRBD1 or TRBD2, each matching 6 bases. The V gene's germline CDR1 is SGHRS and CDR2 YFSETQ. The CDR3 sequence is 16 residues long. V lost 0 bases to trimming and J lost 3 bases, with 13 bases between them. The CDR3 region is CASSLDRGQIYNEQFF. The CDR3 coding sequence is TGCGCCAGCAGCTTGGATCGGGGGCAAATCTACAATGAGCAGTTCTTC.

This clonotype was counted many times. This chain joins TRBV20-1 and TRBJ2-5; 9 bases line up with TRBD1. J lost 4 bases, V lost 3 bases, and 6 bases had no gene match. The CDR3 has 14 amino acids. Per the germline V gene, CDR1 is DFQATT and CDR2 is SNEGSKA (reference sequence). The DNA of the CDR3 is TGCAGTGCTAGGGCAGACAGGGGGTTAGAGACCCAGTACTTC. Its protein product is CSARADRGLETQYF.

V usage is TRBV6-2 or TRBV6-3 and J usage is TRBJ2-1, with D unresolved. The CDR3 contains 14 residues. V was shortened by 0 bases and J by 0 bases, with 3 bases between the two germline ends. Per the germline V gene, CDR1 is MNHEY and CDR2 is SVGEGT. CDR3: CASSYSSSYNEQFF. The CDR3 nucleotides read TGTGCCAGCAGTTACTCGTCCTCCTACAATGAGCAGTTCTTC.

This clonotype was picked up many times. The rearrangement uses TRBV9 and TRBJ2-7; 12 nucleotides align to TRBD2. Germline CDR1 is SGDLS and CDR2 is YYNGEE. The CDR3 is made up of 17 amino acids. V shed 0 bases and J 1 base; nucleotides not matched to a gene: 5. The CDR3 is CASSVGLLAGGSYEQYF. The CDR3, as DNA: TGTGCCAGCAGCGTAGGGTTACTAGCGGGAGGTTCCTACGAGCAGTACTTC.

CDR3 sequence: CASSLGGTDYGYTF. The CDR3 coding sequence is TGTGCCAGCAGCTTGGGGGGGACGGACTATGGCTACACCTTC. The chain joins TRBV5-5 to TRBJ1-2; the D gene is possibly TRBD1 (5 bases). The CDR3 has 14 residues. Germline assignment: CDR1 SGHKS and CDR2 YYEKEE (reference sequence). Trimming stripped 0 bases from V and 3 bases from J, with 9 bases between.

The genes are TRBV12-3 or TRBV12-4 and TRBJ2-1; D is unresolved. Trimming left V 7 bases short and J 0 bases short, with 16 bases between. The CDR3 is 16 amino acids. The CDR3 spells CASTTQDPSSYNEQFF. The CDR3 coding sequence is TGTGCCAGCACCACCCAGGATCCGAGCTCCTACAATGAGCAGTTCTTC.

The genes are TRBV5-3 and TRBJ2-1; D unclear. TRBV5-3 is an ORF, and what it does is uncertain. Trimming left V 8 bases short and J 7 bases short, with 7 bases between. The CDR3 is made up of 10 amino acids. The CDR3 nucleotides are TGTGCCAGCGCCACTAATGAGCAGTTCTTC. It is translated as CASATNEQFF.